Sequencing of this T cell receptor beta chain was carried out in a study of response to subunit inactivated influenza vaccine. General study results and limits: T cells newly recruited by each seasonal influenza vaccination are few, the authors suggested.

TCRdb recomputed calls from the RT-PCR reads with MiXCR, one row per CDR3 protein. The sample lists around 580,000 distinct CDR3 sequences, approximately 12% occurring once. Turning to this clonotype: The antigen is undetermined.

The clonotype originates from a man between 50 and 59 years old who received an inactivated influenza vaccine. Source: PBMCs from blood, taken on the day of vaccination.

The CDR3 DNA follows: TGCAGTGCTGGGAACGTAGCGGGTGGGGCCTGGGAGCAGTACTTC. Translation: CSAGNVAGGAWEQYF. The chain couples TRBV20-1 to TRBJ2-7; 7 bases are shared with TRBD2. The germline V gene encodes CDR1 DFQATT and CDR2 SNEGSKA (reference sequence). V shed 5 bases, J shed 7 bases, and the junction held 17 bases outside the gene matches. The CDR3 spans 15 residues.